One sample yielded the 21 T cell receptor beta chains listed below, sequenced in a study of cytomegalovirus exposure and HLA in healthy donors. Clones were read by immunoSEQ multiplex PCR, and TCRdb kept only the in-frame ones, dropping some. The data hold roughly 230,000 clones, with 80% to 95% observed a single time. Sequenced input: PBMCs. The receptors derive from a woman aged 25 to 39 in good health and CMV-seronegative.

The rearrangement joins TRBV6-5 to TRBJ2-7; 8 bases are a match to TRBD2. V trimming: 7 bases; J trimming: 9 bases; junction bases outside the gene matches: 11. This CDR3 spans 13 amino acids. Per germline, CDR1 MNHEY and CDR2 SVGAGI. This CDR3 is CASNQFSGTTQYF. CDR3 DNA: TGTGCCAGCAACCAGTTTAGCGGGACCACGCAGTACTTC.

The chain joins TRBV9 to TRBJ2-3, with D hard to call. V was clipped by 1 base and J by 0 bases, with 18 bases between them. Germline lookup yields CDR1 SGDLS and CDR2 YYNGEE. The CDR3 has 18 amino acids. The CDR3: CASSVTAPDGYSTDTQYF. CDR3 coding DNA: TGTGCCAGCAGCGTAACCGCCCCCGACGGGTATAGCACAGATACGCAGTATTTT.

The chain combines TRBV6-6 with TRBJ2-7, with 7 positions matching TRBD2. Germline V gene lookup returns CDR1 MNHNY and CDR2 SVGAGI (reference sequence). The CDR3 contains 14 residues. With 0 bases clipped from V and 3 bases from J, the junction kept 2 bases outside the gene matches. In DNA form, the CDR3 reads TGTGCCAGCAGTTACTCGACTAGCAGCTACGAGCAGTACTTC. Its protein product is CASSYSTSSYEQYF.

The rearrangement uses TRBV5-1 and TRBJ2-3; a weak D match, TRBD2 (6 bases). CDR1 SGHRS and CDR2 YFSETQ come from the germline V gene. The CDR3 is 17 amino acids. The V gene lost 9 bases and the J gene lost 0 bases, with 23 bases spanning the gap. This CDR3 reads CATRRGAERYSTDTQYF. The DNA of the CDR3 is TGCGCCACCCGGCGGGGAGCAGAACGATATAGCACAGATACGCAGTATTTT.

The J gene is TRBJ2-2, the V gene TRBV13; D is unresolved. CDR1 PRHDT and CDR2 FYEKMQ come from the germline V gene (reference sequence). This CDR3 is 12 amino acids long. The V end was cut by 5 bases, the J end by 8 bases, with 9 bases between. The CDR3, as DNA: TGTGCCAGCAGCCAGGCTGAGGGGGAGCTGTTTTTT. Its translation is CASSQAEGELFF.

The rearrangement links TRBV9 to TRBJ1-2; possibly TRBD1 for D (6 bases). The CDR3 length is 14 residues. Trimming took off 3 bases at V and 6 bases at J, with 15 bases between the two ends. CDR1 SGDLS and CDR2 YYNGEE come from the germline V gene. DNA for the CDR3: TGTGCCAGCAGCGACGAAAGGGGGGTTAATGGCTACACCTTC. It yields the protein CASSDERGVNGYTF. Using reference TRBV9 and TRBJ1-2 for the parts outside the CDR3, the full variable domain is DSGVTQTPKHLITATGQRVTLRCSPRSGDLSVYWYQQSLDQGLQFLIQYYNGEERAKGNILERFSAQQFPDLHSELNLSSLELGDSALYFCASSDERGVNGYTFGSGTRLTVV.

This sequence joins TRBV6-5 and TRBJ2-7, with 7 nucleotides matching TRBD1. Germline trimming cut 10 bases from V and 0 bases from J; bases unmatched to any gene: 6. CDR1 MNHEY and CDR2 SVGAGI come from the germline V gene. The CDR3 length is 13 residues. The CDR3, as DNA: TGTGCCACCACGGGACAGCTCTCCTACGAGCAGTACTTC. Encoded protein: CATTGQLSYEQYF.

V is TRBV7-8 and J is TRBJ2-7, with 8 bases aligning to TRBD1. With V trimmed by 5 bases and J by 2 bases, 5 bases remained unmatched. Germline loops: CDR1 SGHVS, CDR2 FQNEAQ. CDR3 size: 14 residues. As DNA, the CDR3 is TGTGCCAGCAGCCATGGACAGGGCACCTACGAGCAGTACTTC. Residues: CASSHGQGTYEQYF.

A word on this clone: This may be a read error: a much more frequent sequence differs by one nucleotide. This sample includes further DNA sequences coding for the same CDR3. The V gene is TRBV2, the J gene TRBJ2-7; D call uncertain. CDR3 size: 11 residues. Trimming took 5 bases from V and 3 from J, leaving 5 bases between them. Germline loops: CDR1 SNHLY, CDR2 FYNNEI. In DNA, the CDR3 is TGTGCCAGCAGTTCCGGCTACGAGCAGTACTTC. It encodes CASSSGYEQYF. The entire variable domain, with the rest obtained from reference TRBV2 and TRBJ2-7, is as follows: EPEVTQTPSHQVTQMGQEVILRCVPISNHLYFYWYRQILGQKVEFLVSFYNNEISEKSEIFDDQFSVERPDGSNFTLKIRSTKLEDSAMYFCASSSGYEQYFGPGTRLTVT.

The rearrangement uses TRBV7-6 and TRBJ2-7, with D possibly TRBD2 on 6 matching bases. V lost 0 bases to trimming and J lost 3 bases, with 12 bases between them. Germline V gene sequence: CDR1 SGHVS, CDR2 FNYEAQ. This CDR3 comprises 15 residues. The CDR3 loop reads CASSLAEGGRYEQYF. Here the CDR3 DNA reads TGTGCCAGCAGCTTAGCGGAGGGAGGTCGCTACGAGCAGTACTTC.

This chain links TRBV5-6 with TRBJ2-5, with D unclear. The germline gives CDR1 SGHDT, CDR2 YYEEEE. The CDR3 extends over 13 amino acids. V was clipped by 1 base and J by 1 base, with 5 bases between them. The CDR3 DNA reads as TGTGCCAGCAGCTTGCCCGGCCAAGAGACCCAGTACTTC. Protein sequence: CASSLPGQETQYF.

The chain employs TRBV4-1 and TRBJ2-7; D is ambiguous. V shed 1 base and J shed 4 bases, with 8 bases lying between them. Germline loops: CDR1 MGHRA, CDR2 YSYEKL. The CDR3 length is 13 residues. CDR3 DNA sequence: TGCGCCAGCAGCCAAGCTCGGAATTACGAGCAGTACTTC. Amino acid sequence: CASSQARNYEQYF.

The chain links TRBV7-6 to TRBJ2-1, with 7 bases aligning to TRBD1. Germline V CDR1 and CDR2: SGHVS, FNYEAQ. Trimming removed 0 bases from V and 13 bases from J; junction bases left unmatched: 3. This CDR3 is 12 amino acids long. This CDR3 reads CASSLATGVQFF. CDR3 sequence (DNA): TGTGCCAGCAGCTTAGCCACAGGGGTACAGTTCTTC. The full variable domain, in which reference TRBV7-6 and TRBJ2-1 provide the parts outside the CDR3, is GAGVSQSPRYKVTKRGQDVALRCDPISGHVSLYWYRQALGQGPEFLTYFNYEAQQDKSGLPNDRFSAERPEGSISTLTIQRTEQRDSAMYRCASSLATGVQFFGPGTRLTVL.

V usage is TRBV27 and J usage is TRBJ2-1; D call uncertain. The V and J ends lost 0 bases and 0 bases respectively, with 6 bases between them. Per germline, CDR1 MNHEY and CDR2 SMNVEV (reference sequence). This CDR3 is built from 15 residues. This CDR3 reads CASSLSPDSYNEQFF. The CDR3 DNA sequence: TGTGCCAGCAGTTTATCCCCCGACTCCTACAATGAGCAGTTCTTC.

The chain couples TRBV19 to TRBJ2-1, with 7 bases identical to TRBD2. Germline V gives CDR1 LNHDA, CDR2 SQIVND (reference sequence). V lost 5 bases to trimming and J lost 6 bases; unmatched junction nucleotides: 22. The length of the CDR3 is 19 residues. The CDR3 DNA reads as TGTGCCAGTAGTCTAACCGGGGGGAAAACTCATTTTCCCTTCAATGAGCAGTTCTTC. It codes for CASSLTGGKTHFPFNEQFF.

This clone was seen only once. The V call is TRBV10-3, the J call TRBJ2-7; 8 bases are a match to TRBD2. Trimming at V came to 4 bases and at J to 6 bases, leaving 8 bases not matched to a gene. CDR3 size: 14 residues. CDR1 ENHRY and CDR2 SYGVKD come from the germline V gene. The CDR3 spells CAISVGGGSFEQYF. CDR3 coding DNA: TGTGCCATCAGTGTCGGGGGGGGGAGTTTCGAGCAGTACTTC.

The chain links TRBV5-6 to TRBJ2-7; TRBD2 agrees at 7 bases. This CDR3 has 16 amino acids. Germline values: CDR1 SGHDT, CDR2 YYEEEE. J was trimmed by 2 bases and V by 3 bases; bases with no gene match: 11. In nucleotides, the CDR3 is TGTGCCAGCAGCTCGAACCTGGGACTAACGACCTACGAGCAGTACTTC. Translated: CASSSNLGLTTYEQYF. The whole variable domain, filled in from reference TRBV5-6 and TRBJ2-7, reads DAGVTQSPTHLIKTRGQQVTLRCSPKSGHDTVSWYQQALGQGPQFIFQYYEEEERQRGNFPDRFSGHQFPNYSSELNVNALLLGDSALYLCASSSNLGLTTYEQYFGPGTRLTVT.

This sequence joins TRBV27 and TRBJ2-1; 13 bases are a match to TRBD2. CDR3 length equals 17 residues. The ends lost 7 bases at V and 0 bases at J; junction bases unmatched: 6. Germline lookup yields CDR1 MNHEY and CDR2 SMNVEV (reference sequence). The CDR3 nucleotides read TGTGCCAGCAAAGGGACTAGCGGGGTTAGCTCCTACAATGAGCAGTTCTTC. Protein product: CASKGTSGVSSYNEQFF.

V usage is TRBV2 and J usage is TRBJ2-1; possibly TRBD2 for D (5 bases). The CDR3 totals 13 residues. CDR1 is SNHLY and CDR2 is FYNNEI in the germline V gene. Trimming cost V 1 base and J 9 bases, with 10 bases left between them. CDR3 region: CASSEERAGEQFF. The CDR3 DNA reads TGTGCCAGCAGTGAAGAAAGGGCGGGTGAGCAGTTCTTC.

This chain connects TRBV5-1 to TRBJ2-1, with 10 bases fitting TRBD2. Germline assignment: CDR1 SGHRS and CDR2 YFSETQ. The CDR3 has 15 amino acids. The J segment lost 4 bases and the V segment lost 4 bases, leaving 5 bases of the junction unmatched. The CDR3 bases are TGCGCCAGCAGCGCCCGGACTAGCGGTTACAATGAGCAGTTCTTC. Its protein product is CASSARTSGYNEQFF.

The gene calls are TRBV6-1 and TRBJ2-7; tentative D call: TRBD2 (5 bases). The CDR3 sequence is 14 residues long. Germline-derived CDR1 and CDR2 are MNHNS and SASEGT. With 3 bases removed from V and 3 bases from J, the gap between germline ends came to 12 bases. The DNA for the CDR3 is TGTGCCAGCAGTGAGTCCGGGGTCGGCTACGAGCAGTACTTC. It yields the protein CASSESGVGYEQYF.